The 29 T cell receptor beta chains in this list originate from one sample, sequenced in a study of blood T cell repertoires in COVID-19. Method: immunoSEQ multiplex PCR; TCRdb's copy keeps in-frame clones and lacks some. The sample carries about 150,000 clones, about 90% recorded once. Specimen: peripheral blood. The receptors were gathered from a man aged 50 to 59 with acute or convalescent COVID-19.

The rearrangement uses TRBV11-2 and TRBJ1-2, with TRBD1 identical over 9 bases. This CDR3 is 14 amino acids long. Germline CDR1 reads SGHAT; CDR2 reads FQNNGV. V lost 2 bases and J lost 4; bases outside the gene matches: 2. CDR3 nucleotides: TGTGCCAGCAGCTTAAGGACAGGGGCCTATGGCTACACCTTC. It yields the protein CASSLRTGAYGYTF. Variable domain in full (rest from reference TRBV11-2 and TRBJ1-2): EAGVAQSPRYKIIEKRQSVAFWCNPISGHATLYWYQQILGQGPKLLIQFQNNGVVDDSQLPKDRFSAERLKGVDSTLKIQPAKLEDSAVYLCASSLRTGAYGYTFGSGTRLTVV.

V and J are TRBV13 and TRBJ2-7; tentative D call: TRBD1 (5 bases). Deletions cut 0 bases from V and 7 bases from J, with 13 bases between. Per germline, CDR1 PRHDT and CDR2 FYEKMQ (reference sequence). This CDR3 contains 14 residues. In nucleotides, the CDR3 is TGTGCCAGCAGCTTAGGCCCGACAGTGAGGGAGCAGTACGTC. Its protein product is CASSLGPTVREQYV.

A word on this clone: Compared with germline, one end of the junction differs, possibly owing to a read error. V and J are TRBV19 and TRBJ2-1, with 8 bases identical to TRBD2. Germline V gene lookup returns CDR1 LNHDA and CDR2 SQIVND (reference sequence). The CDR3 extends over 12 amino acids. CDR3 loop: CAISRGGPPGVF. The DNA of the CDR3 is TGTGCCATTTCCCGGGGGGGTCCTCCGGGGGTCTTC.

The chain uses TRBV10-3 and TRBJ1-2; D is unclear. The CDR3 is 13 residues long. Germline V CDR1 and CDR2: ENHRY, SYGVKD. V lost 1 base and J lost 8, with 11 bases in between. CDR3 sequence reads: CAISEFGMEGYTF. The CDR3 DNA reads as TGTGCCATCAGTGAGTTCGGAATGGAGGGCTACACCTTC.

V gene TRBV7-9 combines with J gene TRBJ1-3; the match to TRBD1 covers 7 bases. Germline CDR1 and CDR2: SEHNR and FQNEAQ (reference sequence). The CDR3 is 15 residues long. The trim removed 3 bases at V and 0 bases at J, leaving 2 bases unmatched. The CDR3 protein is CASSFDRASGNTIYF. The CDR3 DNA follows: TGTGCCAGCAGCTTTGACAGGGCCTCTGGAAACACCATATATTTT.

Here the CDR3 DNA reads TGTGCCAGTAGAAGCTCCGGGACAGCTTCCAATCAGCCCCAGCATTTT. It is translated as CASRSSGTASNQPQHF. The chain links TRBV19 to TRBJ1-5; 7 bases match TRBD1. J gave up 3 bases and V 6 bases, and 11 bases lay outside the gene matches. Per the germline V gene, CDR1 is LNHDA and CDR2 is SQIVND (reference sequence). This CDR3 is built from 16 residues. Full variable domain (rest looked up from reference TRBV19 and TRBJ1-5): DGGITQSPKYLFRKEGQNVTLSCEQNLNHDAMYWYRQDPGQGLRLIYYSQIVNDFQKGDIAEGYSVSREKKESFPLTVTSAQKNPTAFYLCASRSSGTASNQPQHFGDGTRLSIL.

This clone was seen a handful of times. V gene TRBV2 combines with J gene TRBJ2-6; D might be TRBD1 (6 bases). Trimming pared 6 bases from V and 1 base from J, leaving 10 bases between. The germline V gene encodes CDR1 SNHLY and CDR2 FYNNEI. The CDR3 spans 15 residues. CDR3: CASRDTGSGANVLTF. Here the CDR3 DNA reads TGTGCCAGCAGAGATACAGGGTCTGGGGCCAACGTCCTGACTTTC.

This chain connects TRBV5-4 to TRBJ2-7; 9 bases agree with TRBD1. Germline-derived CDR1 and CDR2 are SGHNT and YYREEE (reference sequence). This CDR3 is built from 13 residues. Trimming cost V 4 bases and J 5 bases; bases outside gene matches: 4. The CDR3 nucleotides read TGTGCCAGCAGCCCGGGACAGGGAAACGAGCAGTACTTC. As protein: CASSPGQGNEQYF.

This clone was detected a few times. J is TRBJ2-1 and V is TRBV4-1, with 11 bases aligning to TRBD1. Germline CDR1 MGHRA, CDR2 YSYEKL. The CDR3 contains 16 residues. Trimming removed 2 bases from V and 8 bases from J; junction bases left unmatched: 8. CDR3 sequence (DNA): TGCGCCAGCAGCCAACTCCGGGACAGGGGGGCCTATGAGCAGTTCTTC. Its protein product is CASSQLRDRGAYEQFF.

This clone was picked up a small number of times. J is TRBJ1-2 and V is TRBV6-1; TRBD1 might be the D (5 bases). There are 12 residues in the CDR3. Deletions cut 2 bases from V and 8 bases from J, with 9 bases between. Germline lookup yields CDR1 MNHNS and CDR2 SASEGT. CDR3 sequence (DNA): TGTGCCAGCAGTGAAAGGGGCTTCGGCTACACCTTC. Amino acids: CASSERGFGYTF.

V gene TRBV27 combines with J gene TRBJ2-7; no clear D gene. V was pared by 3 bases and J by 4 bases, with 19 bases between. This CDR3 is 16 amino acids long. Per the germline V gene, CDR1 is MNHEY and CDR2 is SMNVEV (reference sequence). CDR3 in DNA: TGTGCCAGCAGTTTGTCTTCGATCCTCAGGTATTACGAGCAGTACTTC. This encodes CASSLSSILRYYEQYF.

The gene calls are TRBV6-2 or TRBV6-3 and TRBJ2-7, with D possibly being TRBD2 (5 bases). V gave up 5 bases and J gave up 2 bases, with 13 bases separating them. Germline CDR1 MNHEY, CDR2 SVGEGT. The CDR3 length is 14 residues. The CDR3 is CASSPDYPPYEQYF. CDR3 sequence (DNA): TGTGCCAGCAGTCCAGACTACCCACCCTACGAGCAGTACTTC.

The chain carries TRBV28 and TRBJ2-7, with 12 bases aligning to TRBD1. The CDR3 runs to 15 residues. V shed 6 bases, J shed 4 bases, and the junction held 7 bases outside the gene matches. Per germline, CDR1 MDHEN and CDR2 SYDVKM. The CDR3, as DNA: TGTGCCAGCAGCACCGGGACAGGGGGCTGGTACGAGCAGTACTTC. Translated, it gives CASSTGTGGWYEQYF.

The chain recombines TRBV5-1 with TRBJ1-1; 7 bases fit TRBD1. Per germline, CDR1 SGHRS and CDR2 YFSETQ. This CDR3 contains 16 residues. V lost 2 bases to trimming and J lost 0 bases; unmatched junction nucleotides: 7. In nucleotides, the CDR3 is TGCGCCAGCAGCTTCGACAGGGTGGAAATGAACACTGAAGCTTTCTTT. It yields the protein CASSFDRVEMNTEAFF.

The chain couples TRBV7-2 to TRBJ1-2; a possible D gene is TRBD1 (5 bases). From germline, CDR1 is SGHTA and CDR2 FQGNSA. CDR3 length: 16 amino acids. V dropped 5 bases and J dropped 0 bases, with 16 bases sitting between them. CDR3 sequence (DNA): TGTGCCAGCAGCCCATCGCGGGGCGAAGCTAACTATGGCTACACCTTC. Protein: CASSPSRGEANYGYTF.

This clone is a singleton in its sample. V is TRBV6-5 and J is TRBJ1-2; TRBD1 is a possible D gene (6 bases). Trimming shortened V by 6 bases and J by 0 bases, and 11 bases separated the two germline ends. The CDR3 has 14 residues. Germline assignment: CDR1 MNHEY and CDR2 SVGAGI. The CDR3 reads CASRRDTPNYGYTF. In nucleotides, the CDR3 is TGTGCCAGCAGGAGGGACACCCCTAACTATGGCTACACCTTC.

The chain employs TRBV24-1 and TRBJ1-3; TRBD1 might be the D (6 bases). CDR3 length equals 15 residues. Germline CDR1 reads KGHDR; CDR2 reads SFDVKD. Trimming removed 4 bases from V and 2 bases from J, with 11 bases in between. In DNA, the CDR3 is TGTGCCACCAGTGACAATACAGGGCCTGGAAACACCATATATTTT. It specifies CATSDNTGPGNTIYF.

The chain links TRBV10-3 to TRBJ1-1; D not certain. CDR1 and CDR2 from the germline V gene are ENHRY and SYGVKD. The V end lost 0 bases, the J end lost 3 bases, and 8 bases lay between the germline ends. The CDR3 covers 14 residues. CDR3 coding DNA: TGTGCCATCAGTGAGTCTCCGGGTTACACTGAAGCTTTCTTT. Translated: CAISESPGYTEAFF.

This clone was counted between two and nine times. V gene TRBV27 combines with J gene TRBJ2-3; TRBD2 agrees at 8 bases. Germline trimming cut 10 bases from V and 8 bases from J; bases unmatched to any gene: 11. Per the germline V gene, CDR1 is MNHEY and CDR2 is SMNVEV (reference sequence). The CDR3 has 13 residues. The CDR3 coding sequence is TGTGCCACCGCAACCAGCGGGAGTCGTACGCAGTATTTT. As protein: CATATSGSRTQYF.

There are a few counts of this clone. This chain connects TRBV19 to TRBJ1-6; D unresolved. Germline V gives CDR1 LNHDA, CDR2 SQIVND (reference sequence). With 7 bases removed from V and 0 bases from J, the gap between germline ends came to 13 bases. This CDR3 is built from 16 residues. DNA for the CDR3: TGTGCCAGTACCCCTACAGTGATCTCCTATAATTCACCCCTCCACTTT. As protein: CASTPTVISYNSPLHF.

The CDR3 spells CASSSSGQNEKLFF. The CDR3 nucleotides are TGTGCCAGTAGTTCCTCGGGACAGAATGAAAAACTGTTTTTT. The rearrangement links TRBV19 to TRBJ1-4, with 7 bases that match TRBD1. CDR1 LNHDA and CDR2 SQIVND come from the germline V gene (reference sequence). The CDR3 is 14 amino acids. The trim removed 5 bases at V and 5 bases at J, leaving 5 bases unmatched.

The V call is TRBV28, the J call TRBJ2-1, with 9 bases that match TRBD1. The trim removed 5 bases at V and 8 bases at J, leaving 10 bases unmatched. The CDR3 length is 15 residues. The germline CDR1 and CDR2 sequences are MDHEN and SYDVKM. In nucleotides, the CDR3 is TGTGCCAGCAGTGCCCCCGGACAGGGGTATTATGAGCAGTTCTTC. Translated: CASSAPGQGYYEQFF.

The chain couples TRBV6-1 to TRBJ1-2; TRBD1 might be the D (5 bases). V was pared by 6 bases and J by 0 bases, with 14 bases between. CDR1 MNHNS and CDR2 SASEGT come from the germline V gene. The CDR3 contains 15 residues. The CDR3 nucleotides are TGTGCCAGCAGCGGCGGGGGGGGTACTAACTATGGCTACACCTTC. Encoded protein: CASSGGGGTNYGYTF.

The CDR3 DNA follows: TGTGCCATCCGCCCCCGGGACACCGGGGAGCTGTTTTTT. Its translation: CAIRPRDTGELFF. The chain employs TRBV10-3 and TRBJ2-2; D not certain. This CDR3 contains 13 residues. CDR1 is ENHRY, CDR2 SYGVKD, per germline. Deletions cut 8 bases from V and 3 bases from J, with 10 bases between.

V is TRBV7-9 and J is TRBJ1-3; TRBD1 might be the D (5 bases). CDR3 length: 14 amino acids. V was pared by 1 base and J by 2 bases, with 6 bases between. Germline CDR1 is SEHNR and CDR2 is FQNEAQ (reference sequence). CDR3 sequence (DNA): TGTGCCAGCAGCTTAGGGACACCTGGAAACACCATATATTTT. Translating it yields CASSLGTPGNTIYF.

The V gene is TRBV28, the J gene TRBJ1-2; 7 positions match TRBD1. CDR3 length: 14 residues. J was trimmed by 2 bases and V by 4 bases; bases with no gene match: 4. Germline loops: CDR1 MDHEN, CDR2 SYDVKM. This CDR3 reads CASSSRGANYGYTF. Written as DNA, the CDR3 is TGTGCCAGCAGTTCCAGGGGGGCAAACTATGGCTACACCTTC.

CDR3 DNA sequence: TGCGCCAGCAGCCGCTCTACCAATGAGCAGTTCTTC. Translation: CASSRSTNEQFF. The chain carries TRBV5-1 and TRBJ2-1, with no clear D. Germline CDR1 reads SGHRS; CDR2 reads YFSETQ. The ends were cut back, 4 bases at V and 6 bases at J, with 8 bases in the middle. The CDR3 covers 12 residues.

The rearrangement joins TRBV7-9 to TRBJ2-7, with D possibly being TRBD2 (5 bases). The germline V gene encodes CDR1 SEHNR and CDR2 FQNEAQ (reference sequence). V was trimmed by 1 base and J by 9 bases, leaving 13 bases between them. This CDR3 contains 13 residues. CDR3 in amino acids: CASSLGGWGVQYV. CDR3 DNA sequence: TGTGCCAGCAGCTTAGGGGGATGGGGAGTGCAGTACGTC.

This chain uses TRBV10-3 with TRBJ1-1; D is undetermined. The germline V and J ends were trimmed by 0 bases and 8 bases, with 10 bases remaining between them. The CDR3 is 13 amino acids. The germline gives CDR1 ENHRY, CDR2 SYGVKD. Here the CDR3 DNA reads TGTGCCATCAGTGAGTCAGGAGTTTCCGAAGCTTTCTTT. This encodes CAISESGVSEAFF.